This TCR beta chain was retrieved from a study of cytomegalovirus exposure and HLA in healthy donors. Study overall: As an earlier analysis found, 150 million to 200 million T cells yielded approximately 100 million unique TCR beta sequences.

All the people who gave samples were healthy bone marrow donors. This clone appeared once. Its cognate antigen is unknown. PCR employed 60 Vbeta and 13 Jbeta primers. Clones were sequenced by immunoSEQ multiplex PCR, and TCRdb holds only the in-frame ones, with some missing. The sample carries more than 150,000 clones, around 80% recorded once. Findings of the study overall: Earlier results showed most TCR beta V segments being productive about 87% or about 30% of the time. A link between a missense DCLRE1C variant and TCR beta V- and J-gene trimming emerged from a later analysis.

V lost 5 bases, J lost 3 bases, and 8 bases stayed unmatched. Germline CDR1 and CDR2: SGHRS and YFSETQ. The CDR3 totals 15 residues. Input material: PBMCs. The chain links TRBV5-1 to TRBJ2-3; 8 bases fit TRBD2. The sequence derives from a man between 18 and 35 years old in good health and CMV-seronegative. DNA of the CDR3: TGCGCCAGCAGACCCGGGACTAGTAGTACAGATACGCAGTATTTT. Translation gives CASRPGTSSTDTQYF.